This T cell receptor (beta chain) was documented in a study of vaccination effects on CD4 cells after COVID-19. Study details: Post-vaccine sampling took place a median of 72 days after the second dose.

Study-wide results and caveats: Both infection-induced and vaccine-induced clones contracted markedly at late post-vaccination timepoints.

Culture proceeded for roughly ten days, and CD4+ T cells were then isolated. All participants had two doses of either the BNT162b2 or mRNA-1273 vaccine. Vaccinated participants had no history of SARS-CoV-2 infection and tested negative for nucleocapsid antibodies. The data were produced by immunoSEQ multiplex PCR, yet TCRdb's version contains in-frame clones alone and is incomplete. The table shows tens of thousands of clones, with around 73% occurring only once. Trimming removed 3 bases from V and 10 bases from J, with 15 bases in between. The CDR3 has 13 amino acids. The germline gives CDR1 ENHRY, CDR2 SYGVKD. For this clone: Its antigen remains unidentified.

Sequences were derived from CD4+ T cells from PBMCs cultured without peptide, sampled after COVID-19 vaccination. The V call is TRBV10-3, the J call TRBJ1-2; D is ambiguous. This clonotype originated in a human donor who received a COVID-19 vaccine. In nucleotides, the CDR3 is TGTGCCATCAGTGACGAGGGTACGTTTGTCTACACCTTC. Translated: CAISDEGTFVYTF.